This entry lists 14 T cell receptor beta chains sequenced from one sample in a study of T cells in women clearing cervical HPV infection. This table comes from immunoSEQ multiplex PCR, and its TCRdb copy is limited to in-frame clones, with some not included. Its listing shows under 50,000 clones. Sequencing was done on a sample of blood buffy coat. Receptors were obtained from a woman between 18 and 69 years old with a cervical HPV16 infection that either progressed to CIN3+ or cleared (not recorded which).

As for this clone: The read falls 3 residues short of the CDR3 end, and the missing part is taken from the germline J gene. The gene calls are TRBV2 and TRBJ2-1; maybe TRBD2 (5 bases). Trimming took 8 bases from V and 0 from J, leaving 14 bases between them. The germline V gene has CDR1 SNHLY and CDR2 FYNNEI. This CDR3 has 15 amino acids. CDR3 DNA (partial): TGTGCCAGCGCCCTAGAGCGGAGCTCCTACAATGAG. Translated, it gives CASALERSSYNE. The complete CDR3 sequence is CASALERSSYNEQFF.

In the case of this clone: The read ends 3 residues before the CDR3 terminus; that terminus is restored from the germline J gene. The chain recombines TRBV19 with TRBJ1-2; D is unresolved. The length of the CDR3 is 14 residues. V was cut by 11 bases and J by 6 bases, with 22 bases left in between. Germline values: CDR1 LNHDA, CDR2 SQIVND (reference sequence). CDR3: CAEASSGEGHGYTF. Partial CDR3 DNA: TGTGCCGAAGCGTCCTCCGGGGAAGGTCATGGC.

This chain's CDR3 is CASSRLRSYEQYF. CDR3 bases read: TGTGCCAGCAGCAGGCTTCGCTCCTACGAG. This chain connects TRBV12-3 or TRBV12-4 to TRBJ2-7; D unresolved. The read comes to an end 3 residues before the CDR3 does, leaving the germline J gene to fill in the end. Trimming left V 6 bases short and J 0 bases short, with 9 bases between. This CDR3 region has 13 residues.

Concerning this clone itself: The read terminates 3 residues ahead of where the CDR3 ends, so the germline J gene completes it. V gene TRBV2 combines with J gene TRBJ2-1; maybe TRBD2 (6 bases). The CDR3 is made up of 15 amino acids. Trimming took off 7 bases at V and 5 bases at J, with 18 bases between the two ends. Germline CDR1 is SNHLY and CDR2 is FYNNEI. The sequenced part of the CDR3 DNA is TGTGCCAGCATTAGAAGTTGGGCGGGGAACAATGAG. It specifies CASIRSWAGNNE. The entire CDR3 protein reads CASIRSWAGNNEQFF. Full variable domain (outside the CDR3, taken from reference TRBV2 and TRBJ2-1): EPEVTQTPSHQVTQMGQEVILRCVPISNHLYFYWYRQILGQKVEFLVSFYNNEISEKSEIFDDQFSVERPDGSNFTLKIRSTKLEDSAMYFCASIRSWAGNNEQFFGPGTRLTVL.

The CDR3 here is CASSGQSKNIQYF. CDR3 DNA (partial): TGTGCCAGCAGTGGACAGTCCAAAAACATT. V and J are TRBV7-2 and TRBJ2-4; TRBD1 might be the D (6 bases). Read sequence stops 3 residues before the CDR3 end, and the germline J gene provides the missing end. The CDR3 sequence is 13 residues long. The germline V gene has CDR1 SGHTA and CDR2 FQGNSA. Trimming removed 6 bases at V and 2 bases at J, with 8 bases between.

A remark on this clone: The CDR3 end is not reached by the read, which stops 3 residues before it; the germline J gene fills it in. V usage is TRBV2 and J usage is TRBJ2-1, with 11 nucleotides matching TRBD2. The CDR3 covers 14 residues. Germline CDR1 is SNHLY and CDR2 is FYNNEI. Unmatched junction bases numbered 6, after V lost 10 bases and J lost 4 bases. Partial CDR3 DNA: TGTGCCACCCCTAGCGGGGGGCTTTACAATGAG. Its translation is CATPSGGLYNE. The entire CDR3 reads CATPSGGLYNEQFF.

Notes on this clone: Coverage ceases 3 residues before the CDR3 finishes, and the germline J gene fills in the end. The chain employs TRBV5-6 and TRBJ1-1; D gene unclear. Per germline, CDR1 SGHDT and CDR2 YYEEEE. The CDR3 contains 14 residues. V was shortened by 4 bases and J by 5 bases, with 15 bases between the two germline ends. The chain's CDR3 is CASSRTSGGTEAFF. CDR3 DNA, as far as it was read: TGTGCCAGCAGCAGAACGTCGGGTGGGACTGAA.

Regarding this clone: The read terminates 3 residues ahead of where the CDR3 ends, so the germline J gene completes it. The V and J genes are TRBV4-1 and TRBJ1-2; 7 bases match TRBD1. Germline CDR1 MGHRA, CDR2 YSYEKL. J gave up 3 bases and V 0 bases, and 4 bases lay outside the gene matches. CDR3 size: 15 residues. Partial CDR3 DNA: TGCGCCAGCAGCCAAGAGGAGGGGGCGGACTATGGC. It specifies CASSQEEGADYG. The full CDR3 sequence reads CASSQEEGADYGYTF.

To note about this clone: The read stops 3 residues short of the end of the CDR3; the missing end is completed from the germline J gene. This chain links TRBV18 with TRBJ2-1; 8 nucleotides agree with TRBD2. This CDR3 is 13 amino acids long. Trimming cost V 1 base and J 8 bases; bases outside gene matches: 1. Germline values: CDR1 KGHSH, CDR2 LQKENI. The CDR3 here is CASSPLGGDEQFF. Incomplete CDR3 DNA: TGTGCCAGCTCACCACTCGGGGGGGATGAG.

Partial CDR3 DNA: TGTGCCAGCAGTTCTGACAGGGGGAAGCTCGAGACC. As protein: CASSSDRGKLET. The entire CDR3 protein reads CASSSDRGKLETQYF. The J gene is TRBJ2-5, the V gene TRBV5-6; 9 nucleotides match TRBD1. The CDR3 end lies 3 residues beyond the end of the read and is filled in from the germline J gene. Germline V gives CDR1 SGHDT, CDR2 YYEEEE. The junction had 10 bases not matched to a gene; V was cut back by 5 bases and J by 5 bases. This CDR3 has 15 residues.

To note about this clone: The sequence runs out 3 residues before the end of the CDR3; the remainder is reconstructed from the germline J gene. V is TRBV19 and J is TRBJ2-1; TRBD1 matches 8 bases. Trimming cost V 0 bases and J 3 bases; bases outside gene matches: 4. The CDR3 has 16 residues. Germline assignment: CDR1 LNHDA and CDR2 SQIVND (reference sequence). CDR3 DNA, as far as it was read: TGTGCCAGTAGTATAGATCTCGGGACAGGCTACAATGAG. It codes for CASSIDLGTGYNE. The complete CDR3 sequence is CASSIDLGTGYNEQFF.

To note about this clone: Read data end 3 residues before the CDR3 end; the end is taken from the germline J gene. The V gene is TRBV10-3, the J gene TRBJ1-3, with a possible D match to TRBD1 (6 bases). Trimming removed 2 bases from V and 3 bases from J, with 11 bases in between. The CDR3 contains 15 residues. CDR1 and CDR2 from the germline V gene are ENHRY and SYGVKD. The DNA read from the CDR3 is TGTGCCATCAGTGAGAGGGGGTCGTTTGGAAACACC. Protein: CAISERGSFGNT. In full, the CDR3 is CAISERGSFGNTIYF.

On this clone: Read coverage stops 3 residues before the CDR3 terminus; the germline J gene supplies the remainder. The chain couples TRBV25-1 to TRBJ2-2; D might be TRBD1 (6 bases). This CDR3 contains 15 residues. Germline assignment: CDR1 MGHDK and CDR2 SYGVNS. Trimming took off 8 bases at V and 2 bases at J, with 15 bases between the two ends. The CDR3 region is CASCPDRPNTGELFF. The part of the CDR3 DNA that was read is TGTGCCAGCTGCCCCGACAGGCCCAACACCGGGGAG.

Of note for this clone: The read stops 3 residues short of the end of the CDR3; the missing end is completed from the germline J gene. This chain joins TRBV7-8 and TRBJ2-3; TRBD1 might be the D (6 bases). This CDR3 comprises 16 residues. CDR1 and CDR2 (germline): SGHVS, FQNEAQ. V lost 2 bases and J 4 bases, leaving 16 bases between the germline ends. The CDR3 bases that were read are TGTGCCAGCAGCTTAAGGTTGCAGGGGACATCAGATACG. It yields the protein CASSLRLQGTSDT. The full CDR3 sequence reads CASSLRLQGTSDTQYF.